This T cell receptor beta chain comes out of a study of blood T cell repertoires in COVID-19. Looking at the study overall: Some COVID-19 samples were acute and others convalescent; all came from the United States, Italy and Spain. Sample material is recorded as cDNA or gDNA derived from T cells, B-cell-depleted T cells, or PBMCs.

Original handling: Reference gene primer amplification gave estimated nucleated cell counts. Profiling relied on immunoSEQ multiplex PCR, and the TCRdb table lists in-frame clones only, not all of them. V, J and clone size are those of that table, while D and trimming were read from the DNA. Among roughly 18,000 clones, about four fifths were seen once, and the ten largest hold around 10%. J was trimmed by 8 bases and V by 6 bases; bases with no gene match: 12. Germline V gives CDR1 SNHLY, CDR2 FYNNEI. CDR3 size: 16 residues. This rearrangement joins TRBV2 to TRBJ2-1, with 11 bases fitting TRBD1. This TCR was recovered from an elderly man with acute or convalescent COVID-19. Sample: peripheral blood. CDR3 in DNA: TGTGCCAGCAGCCCTGGGGGGACAGGGGGTGTCGATGAGCAGTTCTTC. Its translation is CASSPGGTGGVDEQFF.